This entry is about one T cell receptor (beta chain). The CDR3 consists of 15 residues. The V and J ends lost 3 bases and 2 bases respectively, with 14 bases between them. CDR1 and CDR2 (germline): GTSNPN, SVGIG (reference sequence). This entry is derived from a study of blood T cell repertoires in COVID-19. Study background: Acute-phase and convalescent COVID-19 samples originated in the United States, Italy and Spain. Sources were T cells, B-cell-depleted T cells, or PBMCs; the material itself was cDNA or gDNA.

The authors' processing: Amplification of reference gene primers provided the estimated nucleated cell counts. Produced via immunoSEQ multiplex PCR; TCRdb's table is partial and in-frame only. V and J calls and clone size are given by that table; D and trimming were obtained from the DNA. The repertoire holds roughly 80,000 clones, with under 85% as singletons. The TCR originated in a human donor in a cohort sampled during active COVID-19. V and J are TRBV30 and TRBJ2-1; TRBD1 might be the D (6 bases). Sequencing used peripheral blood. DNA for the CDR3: TGTGCCTGGAGCGTGACAGGTCTTCCCTACAATGAGCAGTTCTTC. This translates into CAWSVTGLPYNEQFF.